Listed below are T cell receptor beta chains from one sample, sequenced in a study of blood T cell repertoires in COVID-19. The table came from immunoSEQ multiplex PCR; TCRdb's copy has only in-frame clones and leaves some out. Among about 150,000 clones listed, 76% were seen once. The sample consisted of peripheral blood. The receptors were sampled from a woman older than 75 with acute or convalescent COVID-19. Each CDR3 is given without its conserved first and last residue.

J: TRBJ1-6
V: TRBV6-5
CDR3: ASSYSDRHDSPLH

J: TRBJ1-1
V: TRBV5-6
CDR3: ASSQGGAGNTEAF

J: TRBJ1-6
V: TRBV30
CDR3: AWSVRLGSSYNSPLH

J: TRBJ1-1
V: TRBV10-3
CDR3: AISDVQGMGTEAF

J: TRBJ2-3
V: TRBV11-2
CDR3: ASSLGSGRGVSTDTQY

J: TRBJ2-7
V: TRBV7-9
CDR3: ASSQIPRGGDEQY

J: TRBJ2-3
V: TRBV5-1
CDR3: ASSGTGTSRTDTQY

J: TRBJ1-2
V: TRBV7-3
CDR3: ASSPAGVDGYT

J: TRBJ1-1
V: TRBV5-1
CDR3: ASSLALRRVDEAF

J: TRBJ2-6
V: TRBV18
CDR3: ASPETGASGANVLT

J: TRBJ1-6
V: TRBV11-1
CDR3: ASSLQTGSRNSPLH

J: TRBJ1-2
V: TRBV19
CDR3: ASSIGQDPYYGYT

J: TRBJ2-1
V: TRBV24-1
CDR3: ATSQAGTDEQF

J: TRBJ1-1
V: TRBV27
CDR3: ASSFLRDTEAF

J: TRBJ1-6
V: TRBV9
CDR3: ASSPRELNSPLH

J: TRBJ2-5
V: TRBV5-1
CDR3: ASSDGQGGSQETQY

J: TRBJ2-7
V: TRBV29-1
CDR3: SVEEAVGTYEQY

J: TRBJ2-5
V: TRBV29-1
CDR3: SVENGETQY

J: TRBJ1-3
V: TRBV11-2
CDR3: ASSLGQSISGNTIY

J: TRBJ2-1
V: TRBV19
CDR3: ASNQDYNEQF

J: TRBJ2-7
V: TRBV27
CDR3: ASSQGTGETRTYEQY

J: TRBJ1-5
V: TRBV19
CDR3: ASSIRGADNQPQH

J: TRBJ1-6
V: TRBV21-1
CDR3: ASSKGSSVRDTTSSYNSPLH

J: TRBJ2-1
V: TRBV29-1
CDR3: SASPRVDGEQF

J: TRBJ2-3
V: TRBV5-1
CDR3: ASSGGTADTDTQY

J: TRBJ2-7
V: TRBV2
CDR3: ATRTDTYEQY